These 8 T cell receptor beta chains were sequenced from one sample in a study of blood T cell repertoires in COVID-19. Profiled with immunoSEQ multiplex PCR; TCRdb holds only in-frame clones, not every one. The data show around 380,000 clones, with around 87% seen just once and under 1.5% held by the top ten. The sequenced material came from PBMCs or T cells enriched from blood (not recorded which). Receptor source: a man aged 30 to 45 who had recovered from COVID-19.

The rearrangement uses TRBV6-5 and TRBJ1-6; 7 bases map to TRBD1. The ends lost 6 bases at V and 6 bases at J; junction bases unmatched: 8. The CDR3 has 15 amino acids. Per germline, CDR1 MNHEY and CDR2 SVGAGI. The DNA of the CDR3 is TGTGCCAGCAGCTGGGGACAGCAGGGTAATTCACCCCTCCACTTT. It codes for CASSWGQQGNSPLHF.

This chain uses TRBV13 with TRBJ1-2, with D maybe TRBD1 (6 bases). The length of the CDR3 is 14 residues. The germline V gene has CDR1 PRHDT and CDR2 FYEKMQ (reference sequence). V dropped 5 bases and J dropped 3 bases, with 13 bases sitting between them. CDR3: CASSTGQNHYGYTF. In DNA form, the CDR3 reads TGTGCCAGCAGCACAGGACAGAACCACTATGGCTACACCTTC.

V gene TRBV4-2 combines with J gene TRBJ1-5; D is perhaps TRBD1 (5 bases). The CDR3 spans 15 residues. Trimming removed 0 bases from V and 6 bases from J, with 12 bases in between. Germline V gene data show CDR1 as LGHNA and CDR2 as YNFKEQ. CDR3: CASSQDPRVTQPQHF. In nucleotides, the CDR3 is TGTGCCAGCAGCCAAGATCCCAGGGTCACTCAGCCCCAGCATTTT.

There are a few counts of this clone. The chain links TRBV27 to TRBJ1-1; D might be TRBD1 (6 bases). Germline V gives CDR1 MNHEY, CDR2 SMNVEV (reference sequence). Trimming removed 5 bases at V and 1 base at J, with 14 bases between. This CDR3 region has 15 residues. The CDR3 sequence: CASSTRGSGNTEAFF. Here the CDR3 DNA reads TGTGCCAGCAGTACCAGGGGCAGCGGGAACACTGAAGCTTTCTTT.

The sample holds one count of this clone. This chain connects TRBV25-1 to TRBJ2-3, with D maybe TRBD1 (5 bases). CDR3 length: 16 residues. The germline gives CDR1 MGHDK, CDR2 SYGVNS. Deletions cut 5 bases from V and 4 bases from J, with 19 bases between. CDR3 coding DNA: TGTGCCAGCAGTTTTTCCCAGGGTTTAAGCTCAGATACGCAGTATTTT. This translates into CASSFSQGLSSDTQYF.

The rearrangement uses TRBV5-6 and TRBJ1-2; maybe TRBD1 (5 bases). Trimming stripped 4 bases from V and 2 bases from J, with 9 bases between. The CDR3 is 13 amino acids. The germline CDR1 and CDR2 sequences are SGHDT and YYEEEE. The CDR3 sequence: CASSMTANYGYTF. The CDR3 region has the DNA TGTGCCAGCAGCATGACAGCCAACTATGGCTACACCTTC.

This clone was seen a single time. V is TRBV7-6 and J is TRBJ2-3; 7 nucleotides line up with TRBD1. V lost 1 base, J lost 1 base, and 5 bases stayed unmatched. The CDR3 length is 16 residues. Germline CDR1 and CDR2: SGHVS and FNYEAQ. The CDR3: CASSLGQGHRTDTQYF. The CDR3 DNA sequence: TGTGCCAGCAGCTTAGGACAGGGTCACCGCACAGATACGCAGTATTTT.

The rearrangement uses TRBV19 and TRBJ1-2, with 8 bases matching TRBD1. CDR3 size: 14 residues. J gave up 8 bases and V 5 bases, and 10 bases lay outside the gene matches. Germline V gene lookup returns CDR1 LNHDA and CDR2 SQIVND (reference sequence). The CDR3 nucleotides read TGTGCCAGTAGTCCCCAGACAGGGGTAGGGGGCTACACCTTC. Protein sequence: CASSPQTGVGGYTF.